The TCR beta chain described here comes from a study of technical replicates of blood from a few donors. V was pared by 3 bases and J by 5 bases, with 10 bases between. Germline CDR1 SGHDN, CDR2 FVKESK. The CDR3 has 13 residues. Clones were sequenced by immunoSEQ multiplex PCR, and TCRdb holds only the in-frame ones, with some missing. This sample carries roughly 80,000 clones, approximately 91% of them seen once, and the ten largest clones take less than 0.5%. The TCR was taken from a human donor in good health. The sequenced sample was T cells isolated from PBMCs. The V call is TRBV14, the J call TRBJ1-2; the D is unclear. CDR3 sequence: CASSHGVRYGYTF. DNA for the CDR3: TGTGCCAGCAGCCACGGGGTGCGGTATGGCTACACCTTC.